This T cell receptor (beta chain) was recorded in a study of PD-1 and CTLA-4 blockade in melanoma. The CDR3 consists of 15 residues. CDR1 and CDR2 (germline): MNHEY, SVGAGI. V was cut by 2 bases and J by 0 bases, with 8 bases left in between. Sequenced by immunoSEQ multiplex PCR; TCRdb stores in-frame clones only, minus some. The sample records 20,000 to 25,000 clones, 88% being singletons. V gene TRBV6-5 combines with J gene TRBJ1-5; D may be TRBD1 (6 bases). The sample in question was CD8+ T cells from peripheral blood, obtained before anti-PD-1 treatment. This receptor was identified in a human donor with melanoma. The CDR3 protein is CASSYRQDSNQPQHF. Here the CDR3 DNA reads TGTGCCAGCAGTTACCGACAGGATAGCAATCAGCCCCAGCATTTT.